Below are 26 T cell receptor beta chains sequenced from a single sample in a study of T cell changes during pregnancy in multiple sclerosis. Clones were read by immunoSEQ multiplex PCR, and TCRdb kept only the in-frame ones, dropping some. The repertoire holds around 130,000 clones, with about 95% as singletons. Here the sequenced sample was peripheral blood, taken after pregnancy. All receptors come from a female donor with multiple sclerosis, enrolled in a pregnancy study.

V gene TRBV4-1 combines with J gene TRBJ2-1; 8 bases are a match to TRBD2. CDR3 size: 14 residues. Germline lookup yields CDR1 MGHRA and CDR2 YSYEKL. V lost 4 bases, J lost 13 bases, and 12 bases stayed unmatched. The CDR3 region is CASSLQSLAGGQFF. DNA of the CDR3: TGCGCCAGCAGCCTCCAATCCCTGGCGGGAGGCCAGTTCTTC.

As regards this clone: The same CDR3 also results from other DNA sequences found in this sample. This chain uses TRBV5-1 with TRBJ1-5; 7 positions match TRBD1. The CDR3 is 13 residues long. Germline loops: CDR1 SGHRS, CDR2 YFSETQ. The V segment lost 2 bases and the J segment 5 bases; nucleotides outside the gene matches: 1. CDR3 bases: TGCGCCAGCAGCTTAACAGGGGATCAGCCCCAGCATTTT. Protein sequence: CASSLTGDQPQHF. Full variable domain (rest looked up from reference TRBV5-1 and TRBJ1-5): KAGVTQTPRYLIKTRGQQVTLSCSPISGHRSVSWYQQTPGQGLQFLFEYFSETQRNKGNFPGRFSGRQFSNSRSEMNVSTLELGDSALYLCASSLTGDQPQHFGDGTRLSIL.

This chain links TRBV27 with TRBJ1-2; 8 positions match TRBD1. Germline V gives CDR1 MNHEY, CDR2 SMNVEV (reference sequence). This CDR3 comprises 13 residues. The junction had 9 bases not matched to a gene; V was cut back by 10 bases and J by 5 bases. The CDR3 DNA follows: TGTGCCACCCGGACAGGGAAATCGTATGGCTACACCTTC. Encoded protein: CATRTGKSYGYTF.

CDR3 sequence reads: CASSQEGRGGSQYF. The CDR3 DNA sequence: TGTGCCAGCAGCCAAGAAGGACGGGGGGGGTCCCAGTACTTC. The gene calls are TRBV14 and TRBJ2-5; TRBD2 matches 8 bases. Germline V gives CDR1 SGHDN, CDR2 FVKESK. The trim removed 0 bases at V and 9 bases at J, leaving 6 bases unmatched. CDR3 size: 14 residues.

The chain recombines TRBV4-1 with TRBJ2-2; 8 positions match TRBD1. Germline loops: CDR1 MGHRA, CDR2 YSYEKL. The CDR3 runs to 17 residues. V lost 0 bases to trimming and J lost 0 bases; unmatched junction nucleotides: 3. The CDR3 here is CASSQDPDRANTGELFF. The CDR3 nucleotides are TGCGCCAGCAGCCAAGATCCGGACAGGGCGAACACCGGGGAGCTGTTTTTT.

This clone was found once. This chain joins TRBV28 and TRBJ2-7; TRBD2 aligns across 7 bases. CDR1 MDHEN and CDR2 SYDVKM come from the germline V gene. V gave up 4 bases and J gave up 5 bases; unmatched junction bases: 23. The CDR3 extends over 19 amino acids. CDR3 sequence: CASSSPLSGEGQTPHEQYF. The CDR3 DNA reads as TGTGCCAGCAGTTCCCCCCTGAGCGGGGAGGGCCAAACGCCTCACGAGCAGTACTTC.

The V call is TRBV19, the J call TRBJ1-5, with D unresolved. The length of the CDR3 is 12 residues. Trimming left V 8 bases short and J 2 bases short, with 7 bases between. Germline CDR1 and CDR2: LNHDA and SQIVND (reference sequence). The CDR3 region has the DNA TGTGCCAGTGGAGAGGGCAATCAGCCCCAGCATTTT. Amino acids: CASGEGNQPQHF. Full variable domain (missing parts from reference TRBV19 and TRBJ1-5): DGGITQSPKYLFRKEGQNVTLSCEQNLNHDAMYWYRQDPGQGLRLIYYSQIVNDFQKGDIAEGYSVSREKKESFPLTVTSAQKNPTAFYLCASGEGNQPQHFGDGTRLSIL.

This rearrangement joins TRBV19 to TRBJ1-5, with D unresolved. V lost 7 bases to trimming and J lost 2 bases, with 12 bases between them. Germline CDR1 LNHDA, CDR2 SQIVND (reference sequence). The CDR3 runs 14 residues. CDR3 sequence: CASTPRRGNQPQHF. The CDR3 DNA follows: TGTGCCAGTACCCCGAGGAGGGGCAATCAGCCCCAGCATTTT.

This chain links TRBV6-1 with TRBJ2-7; D perhaps matches TRBD2 (7 bases). The CDR3 loop spans 15 amino acids. Trimming pared 4 bases from V and 4 bases from J, leaving 17 bases between. Per the germline V gene, CDR1 is MNHNS and CDR2 is SASEGT. The CDR3 coding sequence is TGTGCCAGCAGTGGAAAAAGCGGGACATCTTACGAGCAGTACTTC. It codes for CASSGKSGTSYEQYF.

For the CDR3, the DNA is TGTGCCAGCAGTGAAGTTTTTGGAGGCACTGAAGCTTTCTTT. Residues: CASSEVFGGTEAFF. The chain employs TRBV2 and TRBJ1-1; no clear D gene. Deletions cut 1 base from V and 4 bases from J, with 10 bases between. CDR3 length equals 14 residues. Germline CDR1 and CDR2: SNHLY and FYNNEI.

The J gene is TRBJ2-7, the V gene TRBV28, with 9 bases lining up with TRBD1. The ends lost 6 bases at V and 5 bases at J; junction bases unmatched: 17. There are 17 residues in the CDR3. The germline V gene has CDR1 MDHEN and CDR2 SYDVKM. The CDR3 is CASRPALGQGLLHEQYF. The CDR3 bases are TGTGCCAGCAGACCAGCCCTAGGACAGGGGCTTCTCCACGAGCAGTACTTC. The whole variable domain, remainder taken from reference TRBV28 and TRBJ2-7, is DVKVTQSSRYLVKRTGEKVFLECVQDMDHENMFWYRQDPGLGLRLIYFSYDVKMKEKGDIPEGYSVSREKKERFSLILESASTNQTSMYLCASRPALGQGLLHEQYFGPGTRLTVT.

J is TRBJ2-1 and V is TRBV30, with 14 bases lining up with TRBD2. This CDR3 is built from 15 residues. CDR1 and CDR2 from the germline V gene are GTSNPN and SVGIG (reference sequence). The V and J ends lost 1 base and 7 bases, in that order; junction bases with no gene match: 3. In nucleotides, the CDR3 is TGTGCCTGGAGTGGGGGACTAGCGGGAGAAAATGAGCAGTTCTTC. The encoded protein is CAWSGGLAGENEQFF.

Of note for this clone: The junction differs from germline at one of its ends, possibly a read error. The genes are TRBV5-4 and TRBJ2-1; 12 bases line up with TRBD2. The germline CDR1 and CDR2 sequences are SGHNT and YYREEE (reference sequence). This CDR3 region has 15 residues. CDR3 DNA: TGTGCCAGCAGGTTGGGGCTAGCGGGAGGGAAGGAGCAGTTCTTC. Translation: CASRLGLAGGKEQFF.

The chain recombines TRBV6-6 with TRBJ2-5; D remains ambiguous. Germline-derived CDR1 and CDR2 are MNHNY and SVGAGI (reference sequence). This CDR3 contains 12 residues. V lost 4 bases to trimming and J lost 5 bases, with 8 bases between them. In nucleotides, the CDR3 is TGTGCCAGCAGTTCTAATAAGGAGACCCAGTACTTC. This encodes CASSSNKETQYF.

The CDR3 reads CASSNRGSSQPQHF. CDR3 DNA sequence: TGTGCCAGCTCAAACAGGGGTTCCTCTCAGCCCCAGCATTTT. The chain couples TRBV18 to TRBJ1-5; the match to TRBD1 covers 7 bases. CDR3 size: 14 residues. Germline CDR1 KGHSH, CDR2 LQKENI. J gave up 6 bases and V 5 bases, and 7 bases lay outside the gene matches.

V is TRBV5-1 and J is TRBJ2-1; TRBD2 agrees at 10 bases. Germline V gene sequence: CDR1 SGHRS, CDR2 YFSETQ. This CDR3 region has 19 residues. V was pared by 4 bases and J by 6 bases, with 19 bases of the junction left unmatched. CDR3 in DNA: TGCGCCAGCAGCCCCTCTAGCGGGAGTTGGGTGGTTTCCCTCAATGAGCAGTTCTTC. Protein product: CASSPSSGSWVVSLNEQFF.

V gene TRBV9 combines with J gene TRBJ1-3; tentatively, D is TRBD1 (6 bases). The CDR3 spans 16 residues. With 0 bases removed from V and 0 bases from J, the gap between germline ends came to 10 bases. The germline V gene has CDR1 SGDLS and CDR2 YYNGEE. In DNA form, the CDR3 reads TGTGCCAGCAGCGTAGGTGTGACAGGCTCTGGAAACACCATATATTTT. It encodes CASSVGVTGSGNTIYF.

The table lists this clone with a count of one. The genes are TRBV29-1 and TRBJ2-5, with D tentatively TRBD1 or TRBD2 (6 bases each). CDR3 length equals 14 residues. Germline loops: CDR1 SQVTM, CDR2 ANQGSEA. Deletions cut 6 bases from V and 3 bases from J, with 17 bases between. The CDR3 is CSVEQGGGKETQYF. The CDR3 nucleotides read TGCAGCGTAGAACAGGGAGGAGGGAAAGAGACCCAGTACTTC.

V usage is TRBV19 and J usage is TRBJ1-5; weak D call: TRBD1 (6 bases). Trimming removed 7 bases at V and 2 bases at J, with 15 bases between. The CDR3 is 15 residues long. Germline loops: CDR1 LNHDA, CDR2 SQIVND (reference sequence). The CDR3 reads CASTNSGQRNQPQHF. For the CDR3, the DNA is TGTGCCAGTACCAATTCGGGACAACGCAATCAGCCCCAGCATTTT.

The chain joins TRBV28 to TRBJ2-7; D gene ambiguous. Looked up from germline, CDR1 is MDHEN and CDR2 is SYDVKM. Trimming pared 3 bases from V and 3 bases from J, leaving 6 bases between. The CDR3 extends over 12 amino acids. The CDR3 here is CASSFDIYEQYF. In DNA form, the CDR3 reads TGTGCCAGCAGTTTCGACATCTACGAGCAGTACTTC.

V usage is TRBV29-1 and J usage is TRBJ2-4; 9 bases map to TRBD2. Germline V lookup: CDR1 SQVTM, CDR2 ANQGSEA. Unmatched junction bases numbered 20, after V lost 7 bases and J lost 7 bases. The CDR3 sequence is 17 residues long. For the CDR3, the DNA is TGCAGCGGGGGGGGCGGGAGGGCCGACGAGCAAGAGAACATTCAGTACTTC. It is translated as CSGGGGRADEQENIQYF. Full variable domain (outside the CDR3, taken from reference TRBV29-1 and TRBJ2-4): SAVISQKPSRDICQRGTSLTIQCQVDSQVTMMFWYRQQPGQSLTLIATANQGSEATYESGFVIDKFPISRPNLTFSTLTVSNMSPEDSSIYLCSGGGGRADEQENIQYFGAGTRLSVL.

This rearrangement joins TRBV5-1 to TRBJ2-7; unclear D gene. Germline V gene sequence: CDR1 SGHRS, CDR2 YFSETQ. Trimming shortened V by 4 bases and J by 7 bases, and 15 bases separated the two germline ends. This CDR3 spans 13 amino acids. CDR3 nucleotides: TGCGCCAGCAGCCCTACGCTTGGTTGGGAGCAGTACTTC. Translated: CASSPTLGWEQYF.

The J gene is TRBJ1-1, the V gene TRBV6-5, with no clear D. This CDR3 comprises 14 residues. Germline V lookup: CDR1 MNHEY, CDR2 SVGAGI. V was clipped by 2 bases and J by 0 bases, with 7 bases between them. The CDR3 DNA follows: TGTGCCAGCAGTTACGGGCCACTGAACACTGAAGCTTTCTTT. It is translated as CASSYGPLNTEAFF.

The chain couples TRBV10-3 to TRBJ2-5; the D gene is possibly TRBD2 (5 bases). The CDR3 runs 13 residues. The germline V and J ends were trimmed by 9 bases and 1 base, with 12 bases remaining between them. CDR1 and CDR2 (germline): ENHRY, SYGVKD. Written as DNA, the CDR3 is TGTGCCATGGCCCGGAGGAGCCAAGAGACCCAGTACTTC. This translates into CAMARRSQETQYF.

The chain carries TRBV4-3 and TRBJ2-5; 9 positions agree with TRBD1. V lost 1 base, J lost 5 bases, and 8 bases stayed unmatched. The CDR3 is made up of 16 amino acids. The germline V gene encodes CDR1 LGHNA and CDR2 YSLEER. The DNA for the CDR3 is TGCGCCAGCAGCCAAGGGCTTGGACAGGGGAAGGAGACCCAGTACTTC. Amino acids: CASSQGLGQGKETQYF.

The table lists this clone with a count of one. The rearrangement joins TRBV7-7 to TRBJ2-7; 7 nucleotides align to TRBD2. This CDR3 region has 13 residues. Germline V lookup: CDR1 SSHAT, CDR2 FNYEAQ (reference sequence). CDR3 residues: CATALGLTYEQYF. CDR3 coding DNA: TGTGCTACCGCCCTGGGACTAACCTACGAGCAGTACTTC.